This paragraph covers one TCR beta chain sequence. The antigen remains undetermined. The sample belongs to a study of shared clonotypes between healthy human individuals. Across the study: Contributing individuals were a couple of females and a few males aged 18 to 49. Study results and limitations: It was observed that 5% to 6% of naive CD4 clonotypes were shared across a handful of donors.

V shed 0 bases and J shed 0 bases, with 6 bases lying between them. Germline CDR1 SGHAT, CDR2 FQNNGV. CDR3 length: 15 amino acids. Deep-level running was used for the assay. TCRdb keeps only in-frame clones here, not all; method: immunoSEQ multiplex PCR. The sample lists roughly 1 million clones, about 70% occurring once. Sequenced material: memory CD4+ T cells sorted from blood. Subset in this sample: CD45RA-negative fraction. The clonotype comes from a young man in good health. V and J are TRBV11-2 and TRBJ2-4; a possible D gene is TRBD1 (6 bases). CDR3 DNA sequence: TGTGCCAGCAGCTTAGAGGGGGCAGCCAAAAACATTCAGTACTTC. The encoded protein is CASSLEGAAKNIQYF.